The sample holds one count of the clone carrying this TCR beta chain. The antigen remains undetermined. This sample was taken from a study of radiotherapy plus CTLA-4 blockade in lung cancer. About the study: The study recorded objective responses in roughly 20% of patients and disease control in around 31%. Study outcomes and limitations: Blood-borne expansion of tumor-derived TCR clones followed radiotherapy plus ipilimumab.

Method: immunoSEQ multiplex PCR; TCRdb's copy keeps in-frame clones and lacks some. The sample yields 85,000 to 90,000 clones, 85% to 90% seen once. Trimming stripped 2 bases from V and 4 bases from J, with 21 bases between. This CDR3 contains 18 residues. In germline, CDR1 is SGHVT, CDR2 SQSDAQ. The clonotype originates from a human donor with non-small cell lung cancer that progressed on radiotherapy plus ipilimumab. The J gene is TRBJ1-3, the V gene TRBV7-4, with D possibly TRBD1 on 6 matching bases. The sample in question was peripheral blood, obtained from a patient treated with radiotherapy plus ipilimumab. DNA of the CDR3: TGTGCCAGCAGCTTACAAGAGCGACAGGCAAATAAAGGAAACACCATATATTTT. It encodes CASSLQERQANKGNTIYF.